This TCR beta chain was captured by sequencing in a study of beta chain features in type 1 diabetes. Overall study findings and caveats: Overrepresentation of cells with high TCR expression could result from cDNA sequencing. Shortening of TCRB CDR3s, moderate but significant, appeared in all four CD4+ subsets of Type 1 diabetes patients.

The germline V gene has CDR1 KGHSH and CDR2 LQKENI. CDR3 length: 15 residues. V lost 1 base and J 2 bases, leaving 10 bases between the germline ends. This clone was picked up a small number of times. What it recognizes is unknown. The whole isolated RNA underwent reverse transcription, so sequencing captured expressed TCRB transcripts. Using immunoSEQ multiplex PCR, the repertoire was profiled, and TCRdb retains in-frame clones only, with some absent. Of approximately 300,000 clones listed, approximately 10% are singletons. A sort by CD45RO/CCR7/CD25/CD127/CD95/CD27 yielded CD4+ naive, central memory, regulatory and stem cell-like memory cells. Sort purity for all populations was recorded as exceeding 98%.

The sequence came from a woman aged 25 to 45 in good health. Sample: naive CD4+ T cells from blood. The chain has TRBV18 and TRBJ2-3, with D perhaps matching TRBD1 (6 bases). The CDR3 sequence: CASSPQDSFTDTQYF. The DNA for the CDR3 is TGTGCCAGCTCACCACAGGACAGCTTCACAGATACGCAGTATTTT.